These T cell receptor beta chains were read from a single sample in a study of cytomegalovirus exposure and HLA in healthy donors. Profiling relied on immunoSEQ multiplex PCR, and the TCRdb table lists in-frame clones only, not all of them. The table shows about 200,000 clones, with around 77% occurring only once. Sequences were obtained from PBMCs. The receptor source for this set is a woman in her twenties or thirties in good health and CMV-seronegative. CDR3s include the opening cysteine and the closing phenylalanine or tryptophan. The D gene is left open where the match is weak. Rows give clone size only sometimes, using once, few, many, or a class for an expanded clone.

clone_size: few
d_call: .
j_call: TRBJ1-3
v_call: TRBV10-3
cdr3_aa: CAISVRINTTSSGNTIYF
cdr3_nt: TGTGCCATCAGTGTTAGGATAAATACTACGAGCTCTGGAAACACCATATATTTT

clone_size: .
d_call: TRBD2
j_call: TRBJ2-3
v_call: TRBV7-9
cdr3_aa: CASSLGIAGGYTDTQYF
cdr3_nt: TGTGCCAGCAGCTTAGGTATAGCGGGAGGGTACACAGATACGCAGTATTTT

clone_size: .
d_call: TRBD2
j_call: TRBJ2-3
v_call: TRBV2
cdr3_aa: CASNRDYNTDTQYF
cdr3_nt: TGTGCCAGCAACCGGGACTACAACACAGATACGCAGTATTTT

clone_size: few
d_call: .
j_call: TRBJ1-6
v_call: TRBV5-6
cdr3_aa: CASSLALRGRNSPLHF
cdr3_nt: TGTGCCAGCAGCTTGGCCTTGCGGGGGCGCAATTCACCCCTCCACTTT

clone_size: .
d_call: .
j_call: TRBJ1-1
v_call: TRBV15
cdr3_aa: CATSRDEWGHKITEAFF
cdr3_nt: TGTGCCACCAGCAGAGATGAATGGGGACACAAAATTACTGAAGCTTTCTTT

clone_size: .
d_call: .
j_call: TRBJ1-3
v_call: TRBV15
cdr3_aa: CATSRDRNTIYF
cdr3_nt: TGTGCCACCAGCAGAGATAGAAACACCATATATTTT

clone_size: .
d_call: TRBD1
j_call: TRBJ2-7
v_call: TRBV6-6
cdr3_aa: CASSYSKGQGSHEQYF
cdr3_nt: TGTGCCAGCAGTTACTCGAAGGGACAGGGCTCTCACGAGCAGTACTTC

clone_size: .
d_call: .
j_call: TRBJ1-3
v_call: TRBV14
cdr3_aa: CASSHIGLGNTIYF
cdr3_nt: TGTGCCAGCAGCCATATTGGGCTCGGAAACACCATATATTTT

clone_size: .
d_call: TRBD1
j_call: TRBJ2-3
v_call: TRBV2
cdr3_aa: CARDRVKSDTQYF
cdr3_nt: TGTGCCAGAGACAGGGTCAAATCAGATACGCAGTATTTT

clone_size: .
d_call: TRBD1
j_call: TRBJ1-1
v_call: TRBV30
cdr3_aa: CAWSGGSSGTVPTEAFF
cdr3_nt: TGTGCCTGGAGTGGAGGGTCCTCCGGGACAGTCCCCACTGAAGCTTTCTTT

clone_size: .
d_call: TRBD1
j_call: TRBJ1-1
v_call: TRBV5-1
cdr3_aa: CASSFRQGAEAFF
cdr3_nt: TGCGCCAGCAGCTTTAGACAGGGGGCTGAAGCTTTCTTT

clone_size: .
d_call: TRBD2
j_call: TRBJ2-3
v_call: TRBV11-2
cdr3_aa: CASFLSGSTDTQYF
cdr3_nt: TGTGCCAGCTTCCTTAGCGGGAGTACAGATACGCAGTATTTT

clone_size: .
d_call: TRBD1
j_call: TRBJ2-7
v_call: TRBV7-2
cdr3_aa: CASSPRQGEVYEQYF
cdr3_nt: TGTGCCAGCAGCCCCCGACAGGGAGAGGTCTACGAGCAGTACTTC